This T cell receptor (beta chain) was recovered during a study of beta chain features in type 1 diabetes. V lost 6 bases and J lost 3, with 13 bases in between. The CDR3 is 14 residues long. The germline V gene encodes CDR1 SNHLY and CDR2 FYNNEI. Study-wide findings and caveats: Researchers report that Type 1 diabetes patients had moderately but significantly shorter TCRB CDR3s across all four CD4+ subsets. Healthy donors had naive, central memory and Treg TCRB repertoires that appeared less similar than those seen among patients.

Of the isolated RNA, all was reverse transcribed, and so the sequenced material was expressed TCRB transcripts. Mean read depth for naive, central memory and regulatory T cell samples was some 3.8 million reads. Sequencing was performed with immunoSEQ multiplex PCR; in TCRdb, only in-frame clones are kept and a portion is missing. The table has approximately 170,000 clones, less than 9.5% seen once. Comments on this clone: What it binds is not known.

Sequencing was performed on central memory CD4+ T cells from blood. This chain joins TRBV2 and TRBJ2-3, with D perhaps TRBD2 (7 bases). This receptor was taken from a woman under 30 in good health. The CDR3 DNA follows: TGTGCCAGCAGACAGGGAGGGGAGACAGATACGCAGTATTTT. Residues: CASRQGGETDTQYF.